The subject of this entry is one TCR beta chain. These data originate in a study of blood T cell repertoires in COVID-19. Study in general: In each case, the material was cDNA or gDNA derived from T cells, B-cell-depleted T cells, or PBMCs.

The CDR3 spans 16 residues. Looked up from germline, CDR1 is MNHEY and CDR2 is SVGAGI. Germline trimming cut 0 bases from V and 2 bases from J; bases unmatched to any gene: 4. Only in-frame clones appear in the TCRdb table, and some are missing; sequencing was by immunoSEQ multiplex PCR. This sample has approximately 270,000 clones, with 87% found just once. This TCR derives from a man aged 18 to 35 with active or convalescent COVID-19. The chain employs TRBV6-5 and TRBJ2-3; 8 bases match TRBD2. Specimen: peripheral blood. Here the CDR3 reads CASSYSRRGDTDTQYF. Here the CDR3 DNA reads TGTGCCAGCAGTTACTCGAGGCGGGGGGACACAGATACGCAGTATTTT.